The TCR beta chain under discussion was sequenced for a study of post-analysis software for immune sequencing data. Study findings and constraints: There were five TRBV segments more frequent in patients than controls, and TRBV5-6, TRBV5-1 and TRBV20-1 were among them.

The germline CDR1 and CDR2 sequences are ENHRY and SYGVKD. CDR3 length: 15 amino acids. The trim removed 3 bases at V and 2 bases at J, leaving 2 bases unmatched. This clonotype has a single count. The target antigen is unknown. cDNA libraries for TCR beta contained unique molecular identifiers. Input of roughly 1 to 11 million T cells yielded about half a million cDNA molecules. TCRdb re-derived calls from the PCR reads in MiXCR, one entry per CDR3 protein. The data contain hundreds of thousands of distinct CDR3 sequences, approximately 60% of them seen just once; the ten biggest clones take up around 11%.

The TCR was taken from a girl aged 2 to 10 with multiple sclerosis. Sequencing was performed on blood. The chain recombines TRBV10-3 with TRBJ2-5, with 11 bases aligning to TRBD1. CDR3 nucleotide sequence: TGTGCCATCAGTGATCGGGACAGGGGGCAAGAGACCCAGTACTTC. Protein product: CAISDRDRGQETQYF.